Listed below are T cell receptor beta chains from one sample, sequenced in a study of blood T cell repertoires in COVID-19. TCRdb's copy holds only in-frame clones and misses some; the assay was immunoSEQ multiplex PCR. The table records 100,000 or so clones, 84% of them present only once. The material sequenced was peripheral blood. The receptors come from a man aged 40-49 years with active or convalescent COVID-19. The CDR3 runs from the conserved cysteine through the conserved F or W. The D gene is left open where the match is weak. For some rows the clone size is stated as once, few or many, or as a class when expanded; others skip it.

V	size	D	J	CDR3	DNA
TRBV6-1	-	-	TRBJ2-5	CASSERTPKETQYF	TGTGCCAGCAGTGAACGGACACCAAAAGAGACCCAGTACTTC
TRBV6-1	few	-	TRBJ2-2	CASSEWSTGELFF	TGTGCCAGCAGTGAATGGAGTACCGGGGAGCTGTTTTTT
TRBV6-6	-	TRBD1	TRBJ1-5	CASSYIQGAKGQPQHF	TGTGCCAGCAGTTACATACAGGGGGCAAAGGGTCAGCCCCAGCATTTT
TRBV3-1/TRBV3-2	once	-	TRBJ1-4	CASSLSYGRQDAEKLFF	TGTGCCAGCAGCCTCAGCTATGGTCGGCAGGATGCAGAAAAACTGTTTTTT
TRBV11-2	-	TRBD1	TRBJ2-5	CASSRGTGPGETQYF	TGTGCCAGCAGCAGAGGGACAGGCCCTGGGGAGACCCAGTACTTC
TRBV18	-	-	TRBJ2-5	CASSLTSRETQYF	TGTGCCAGCTCATTAACTAGCCGGGAGACCCAGTACTTC
TRBV7-2	-	-	TRBJ2-7	CASSLVEGAGYEQYF	TGTGCCAGCAGCTTAGTAGAGGGAGCGGGCTACGAGCAGTACTTC
TRBV5-1	few	-	TRBJ2-3	CASSRTADYTDTQYF	TGCGCCAGCAGCCGAACAGCCGATTACACAGATACGCAGTATTTT
TRBV19	-	-	TRBJ1-2	CASSTSAGALNYGYTF	TGTGCCAGTAGTACCTCGGCAGGGGCACTTAACTATGGCTACACCTTC
TRBV6-2/TRBV6-3	-	-	TRBJ2-7	CASSDRTASYEQYF	TGTGCCAGCAGTGATCGGACAGCCTCCTACGAGCAGTACTTC
TRBV19	-	-	TRBJ1-5	CASATGPNQPQHF	TGTGCCAGTGCTACAGGTCCCAATCAGCCCCAGCATTTT
TRBV2	-	-	TRBJ2-2	CASSENRGFYTGELFF	TGTGCCAGCAGTGAAAACCGGGGTTTCTACACCGGGGAGCTGTTTTTT
TRBV6-5	-	-	TRBJ1-6	CATSRGSSYNSPLHF	TGTGCCACCAGTAGGGGCTCCTCCTATAATTCACCCCTCCACTTT
TRBV9	-	-	TRBJ1-4	CASSVVEGPNEKLFF	TGTGCCAGCAGCGTAGTAGAGGGTCCCAATGAAAAACTGTTTTTT
TRBV29-1	-	TRBD2	TRBJ2-7	CSVAGGAYEQYF	TGCAGCGTTGCCGGGGGGGCCTACGAGCAGTACTTC
TRBV6-1	-	TRBD2	TRBJ2-3	CASSEEGTAGTSLDTQYF	TGTGCCAGCAGTGAAGAGGGAACGGCGGGGACTAGCTTAGATACGCAGTATTTT
TRBV6-5	once	-	TRBJ2-3	CASPGGGALPDTQYF	TGTGCCAGCCCTGGTGGGGGCGCCCTGCCAGATACGCAGTATTTT
TRBV11-2	-	TRBD1	TRBJ1-1	CASSPTGRTEAFF	TGTGCCAGCAGCCCGACAGGGCGGACTGAAGCTTTCTTT
TRBV2	-	-	TRBJ2-1	CASTVTGYNEQFF	TGTGCCAGCACTGTGACTGGATACAATGAGCAGTTCTTC
TRBV19	few	TRBD1	TRBJ1-5	CASSQLPGQGWGGNQPQHF	TGTGCCAGTAGCCAACTCCCGGGACAGGGTTGGGGGGGCAATCAGCCCCAGCATTTT
TRBV9	-	TRBD2	TRBJ2-3	CASSVEGLAGITDTQYF	TGTGCCAGCAGCGTAGAAGGTTTAGCGGGGATCACAGATACGCAGTATTTT
TRBV7-2	-	-	TRBJ2-2	CASSLTSPSVTGELFF	TGTGCCAGCAGCTTGACTAGTCCGTCGGTCACCGGGGAGCTGTTTTTT
TRBV6-2/TRBV6-3	few	TRBD1	TRBJ1-5	CASSKGGPQPQHF	TGTGCCAGCAGCAAAGGGGGCCCTCAGCCCCAGCATTTT
TRBV7-2	-	-	TRBJ2-3	CASRMGGRADTQYF	TGTGCCAGCAGGATGGGGGGGCGCGCAGATACGCAGTATTTT
TRBV7-9	once	-	TRBJ1-4	CASSLSGQINEKLFF	TGTGCCAGCAGCTTAAGCGGACAGATTAATGAAAAACTGTTTTTT
TRBV3-1/TRBV3-2	few	-	TRBJ1-1	CASSQEPAMNTEAFF	TGTGCCAGCAGCCAAGAGCCCGCGATGAACACTGAAGCTTTCTTT
TRBV6-2/TRBV6-3	few	TRBD2	TRBJ2-1	CASSYSSSGYNEQFF	TGTGCCAGCAGTTACTCGTCTAGCGGGTACAATGAGCAGTTCTTC
TRBV5-1	-	-	TRBJ2-5	CASSLGPRGDKETQYF	TGCGCCAGCAGCTTGGGCCCAAGGGGTGACAAAGAGACCCAGTACTTC
TRBV5-1	-	-	TRBJ1-1	CASSSVTGTSGTEAFF	TGCGCCAGCAGCTCAGTAACAGGAACTTCTGGCACTGAAGCTTTCTTT
TRBV14	-	-	TRBJ2-7	CASSKMRSEQYF	TGTGCCAGCAGTAAAATGAGGAGTGAGCAGTACTTC
TRBV3-1/TRBV3-2	-	TRBD2	TRBJ2-7	CASSQGGAHEQYF	TGTGCCAGCAGCCAGGGAGGGGCCCACGAGCAGTACTTC
TRBV2	-	-	TRBJ1-1	CAGLGGLNTEAFF	TGTGCCGGACTAGGGGGTTTGAACACTGAAGCTTTCTTT
TRBV16	-	TRBD1	TRBJ1-2	CASSLDRGYGYTF	TGTGCCAGCAGCCTGGACAGGGGGTATGGCTACACCTTC
TRBV3-1/TRBV3-2	few	-	TRBJ2-7	CASSFRQEWQYF	TGTGCCAGCAGCTTTAGACAGGAATGGCAGTACTTC
TRBV5-1	-	TRBD1	TRBJ2-1	CASSFTGTGSSYNEQFF	TGCGCCAGCAGCTTTACCGGGACAGGGAGCTCCTACAATGAGCAGTTCTTC
TRBV6-6	-	TRBD1	TRBJ1-2	CASSAGQNYGYTF	TGTGCCAGCAGCGCGGGACAGAACTATGGCTACACCTTC
TRBV19	-	-	TRBJ1-6	CASLSGTPYNSPLHF	TGTGCCAGCCTATCCGGGACACCCTATAATTCACCCCTCCACTTT
TRBV18	-	TRBD1	TRBJ2-7	CASSPGQVYEQYF	TGTGCCAGCTCCCCGGGACAGGTCTACGAGCAGTACTTC
TRBV12-3/TRBV12-4	once	TRBD2	TRBJ2-2	CASRGTNAGELFF	TGTGCCAGCAGGGGGACTAATGCCGGGGAGCTGTTTTTT
TRBV29-1	-	-	TRBJ1-6	CSVREQANSPLHF	TGCAGCGTGAGGGAGCAGGCCAATTCACCCCTCCACTTT
TRBV30	-	TRBD1	TRBJ1-5	CAWSVPRTGVPEKNQPQHF	TGTGCCTGGAGTGTACCGCGGACAGGGGTCCCCGAGAAGAATCAGCCCCAGCATTTT
TRBV5-4	-	-	TRBJ1-6	CASSATGSYNSPLHF	TGTGCCAGCAGCGCGACAGGTTCCTATAATTCACCCCTCCACTTT
TRBV10-3	-	-	TRBJ1-1	CAISGRELNTEAFF	TGTGCCATCAGTGGACGGGAACTGAACACTGAAGCTTTCTTT
TRBV5-5	-	TRBD1	TRBJ1-2	CASSLGFGQGARGYTF	TGTGCCAGCAGCTTGGGGTTCGGACAGGGGGCACGAGGCTACACCTTC
TRBV4-3	-	TRBD2	TRBJ2-7	CASSLGLAGAGTYEQYF	TGCGCCAGCAGCCTGGGACTAGCGGGGGCCGGAACCTACGAGCAGTACTTC
TRBV19	few	TRBD2	TRBJ2-7	CASNSVSGGAYEQYF	TGTGCCAGTAATAGCGTCAGCGGGGGAGCCTACGAGCAGTACTTC
TRBV4-1	-	-	TRBJ1-2	CASSRGEGSLGDYGYTF	TGCGCCAGCAGCCGCGGGGAGGGTTCCTTAGGGGACTATGGCTACACCTTC
TRBV11-1	-	TRBD1	TRBJ1-1	CASSKGTGARTEAFF	TGTGCCAGCAGCAAAGGGACAGGGGCGCGTACTGAAGCTTTCTTT
TRBV7-9	few	-	TRBJ2-3	CAKTDDGQSSDTQYF	TGTGCCAAGACGGACGATGGACAAAGTTCAGATACGCAGTATTTT
TRBV19	-	-	TRBJ1-4	CATSRSEFTNEKLFF	TGTGCCACCTCCCGCTCGGAGTTTACTAATGAAAAACTGTTTTTT
TRBV7-3	-	-	TRBJ2-2	CASSSYTGELFF	TGTGCCAGCAGCTCGTACACCGGGGAGCTGTTTTTT
TRBV5-4	-	-	TRBJ1-4	CASSRREGPTNEKLFF	TGTGCCAGCAGCAGGAGGGAGGGACCAACTAATGAAAAACTGTTTTTT
TRBV29-1	-	TRBD1	TRBJ2-1	CSGGTGWNEQFF	TGCAGCGGCGGGACAGGGTGGAATGAGCAGTTCTTC
TRBV28	-	-	TRBJ2-7	CASTPRDRPTYEQYF	TGTGCCAGCACCCCCCGCGACAGGCCAACCTACGAGCAGTACTTC
TRBV1	-	-	TRBJ1-5	CTSSQYRDRVTQPQHF	TGCACCAGCAGCCAATACCGGGACAGGGTGACTCAGCCCCAGCATTTT
TRBV6-5	-	-	TRBJ1-2	CASRGTYGYTF	TGTGCCAGCAGAGGGACTTATGGCTACACCTTC
TRBV29-1	-	TRBD1	TRBJ1-2	CSVTGGGYGYTF	TGCAGCGTAACAGGGGGCGGGTATGGCTACACCTTC
TRBV27	-	TRBD2	TRBJ2-3	CASSLSPLFAGLAASTDTQYF	TGTGCCAGCAGTTTATCCCCTCTGTTCGCCGGACTAGCGGCAAGCACAGATACGCAGTATTTT
TRBV5-1	-	TRBD2	TRBJ2-7	CASSFKGGGGASEQYF	TGCGCCAGCAGCTTCAAGGGCGGCGGGGGGGCTTCTGAGCAGTACTTC
TRBV7-9	-	TRBD1	TRBJ1-5	CASSPTGIGQPQHF	TGTGCCAGCAGCCCGACAGGGATTGGACAGCCCCAGCATTTT